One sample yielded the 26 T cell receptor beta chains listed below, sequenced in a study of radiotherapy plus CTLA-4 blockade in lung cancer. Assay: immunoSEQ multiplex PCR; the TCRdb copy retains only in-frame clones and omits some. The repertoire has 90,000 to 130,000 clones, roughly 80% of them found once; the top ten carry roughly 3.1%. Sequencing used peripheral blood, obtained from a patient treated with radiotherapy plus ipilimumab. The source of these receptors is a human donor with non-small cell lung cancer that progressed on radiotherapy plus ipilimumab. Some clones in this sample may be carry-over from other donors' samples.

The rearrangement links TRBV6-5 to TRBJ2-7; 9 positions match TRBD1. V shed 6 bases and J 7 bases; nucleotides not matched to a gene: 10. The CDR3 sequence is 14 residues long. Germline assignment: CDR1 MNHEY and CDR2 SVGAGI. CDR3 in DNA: TGTGCCAGCAGCTCCGGACAGGGGAGGCGAGAGCAGTACTTC. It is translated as CASSSGQGRREQYF.

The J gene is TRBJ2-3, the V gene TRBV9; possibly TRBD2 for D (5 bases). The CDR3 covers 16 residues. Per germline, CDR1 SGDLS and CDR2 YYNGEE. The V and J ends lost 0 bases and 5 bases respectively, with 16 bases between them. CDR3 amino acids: CASSVEGLLRGDTQYF. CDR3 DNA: TGTGCCAGCAGCGTAGAGGGCCTGCTCCGGGGAGATACGCAGTATTTT.

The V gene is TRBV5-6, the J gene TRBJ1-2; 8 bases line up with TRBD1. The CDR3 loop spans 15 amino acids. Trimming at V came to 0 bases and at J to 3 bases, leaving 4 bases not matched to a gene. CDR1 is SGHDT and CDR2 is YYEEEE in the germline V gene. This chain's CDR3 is CASSLEQGDYYGYTF. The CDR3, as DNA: TGTGCCAGCAGCTTGGAACAGGGGGATTACTATGGCTACACCTTC.

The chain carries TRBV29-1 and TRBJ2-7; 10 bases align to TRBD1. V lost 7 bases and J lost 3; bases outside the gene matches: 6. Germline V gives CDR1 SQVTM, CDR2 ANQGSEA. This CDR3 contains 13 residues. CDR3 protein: CSASGQGDYEQYF. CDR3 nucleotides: TGCAGCGCCTCCGGACAGGGGGACTACGAGCAGTACTTC.

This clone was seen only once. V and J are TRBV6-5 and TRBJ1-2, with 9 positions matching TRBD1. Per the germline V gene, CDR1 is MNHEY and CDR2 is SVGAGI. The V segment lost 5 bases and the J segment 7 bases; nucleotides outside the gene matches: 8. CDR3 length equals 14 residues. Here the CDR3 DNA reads TGTGCCAGCAGTCATCACAGGGGGCTAGGTGGCTACACCTTC. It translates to CASSHHRGLGGYTF.

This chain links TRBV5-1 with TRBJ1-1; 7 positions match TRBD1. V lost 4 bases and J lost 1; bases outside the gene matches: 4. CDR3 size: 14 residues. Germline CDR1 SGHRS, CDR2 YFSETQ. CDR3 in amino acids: CASSRDRENTEAFF. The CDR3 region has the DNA TGCGCCAGCAGCCGAGACAGGGAGAACACTGAAGCTTTCTTT.

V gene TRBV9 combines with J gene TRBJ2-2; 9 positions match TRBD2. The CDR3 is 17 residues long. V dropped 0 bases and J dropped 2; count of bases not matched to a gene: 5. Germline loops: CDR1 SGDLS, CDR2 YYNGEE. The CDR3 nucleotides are TGTGCCAGCAGCGTAGTCCGGCTAGCGGGAAACACCGGGGAGCTGTTTTTT. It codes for CASSVVRLAGNTGELFF.

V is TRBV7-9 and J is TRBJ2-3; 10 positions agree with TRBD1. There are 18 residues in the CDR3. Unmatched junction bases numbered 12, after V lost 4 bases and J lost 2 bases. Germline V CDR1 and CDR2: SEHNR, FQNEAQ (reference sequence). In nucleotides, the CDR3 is TGTGCCAGCAGCTCCCCGCTCGGACAGGGGGGGAACACAGATACGCAGTATTTT. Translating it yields CASSSPLGQGGNTDTQYF. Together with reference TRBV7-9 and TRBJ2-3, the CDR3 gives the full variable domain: DTGVSQNPRHKITKRGQNVTFRCDPISEHNRLYWYRQTLGQGPEFLTYFQNEAQLEKSRLLSDRFSAERPKGSFSTLEIQRTEQGDSAMYLCASSSPLGQGGNTDTQYFGPGTRLTVL.

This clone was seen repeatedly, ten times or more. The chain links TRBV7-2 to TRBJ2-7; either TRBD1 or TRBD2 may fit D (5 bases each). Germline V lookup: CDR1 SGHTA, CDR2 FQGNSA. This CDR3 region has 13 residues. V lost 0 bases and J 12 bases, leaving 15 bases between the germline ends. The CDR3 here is CASSLAKGTWLYF. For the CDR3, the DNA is TGTGCCAGCAGCTTAGCGAAGGGGACCTGGTTGTACTTC.

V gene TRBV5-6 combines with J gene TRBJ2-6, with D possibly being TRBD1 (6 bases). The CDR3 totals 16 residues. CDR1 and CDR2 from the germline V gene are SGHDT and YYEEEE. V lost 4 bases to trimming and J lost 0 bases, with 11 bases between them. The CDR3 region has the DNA TGTGCCAGCAGCCTGGACAGAAGCTCTGGGGCCAACGTCCTGACTTTC. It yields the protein CASSLDRSSGANVLTF.

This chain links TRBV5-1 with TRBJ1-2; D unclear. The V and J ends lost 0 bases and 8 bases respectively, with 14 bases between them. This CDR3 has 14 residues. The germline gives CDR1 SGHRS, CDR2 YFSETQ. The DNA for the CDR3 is TGCGCCAGCAGCTTGGCCGGGGAAGGGCACGGCTACACCTTC. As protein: CASSLAGEGHGYTF.

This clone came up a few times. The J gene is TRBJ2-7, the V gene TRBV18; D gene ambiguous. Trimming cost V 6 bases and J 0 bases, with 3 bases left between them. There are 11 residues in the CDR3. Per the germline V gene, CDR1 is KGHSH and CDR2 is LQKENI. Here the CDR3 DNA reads TGTGCCAGCTCCAACTCCTACGAGCAGTACTTC. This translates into CASSNSYEQYF.

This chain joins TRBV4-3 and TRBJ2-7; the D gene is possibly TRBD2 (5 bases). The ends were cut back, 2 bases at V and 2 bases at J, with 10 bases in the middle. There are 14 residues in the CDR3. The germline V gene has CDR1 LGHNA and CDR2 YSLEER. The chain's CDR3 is CASSQTRSTYEQYF. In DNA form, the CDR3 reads TGCGCCAGCAGCCAAACTAGGAGCACCTACGAGCAGTACTTC.

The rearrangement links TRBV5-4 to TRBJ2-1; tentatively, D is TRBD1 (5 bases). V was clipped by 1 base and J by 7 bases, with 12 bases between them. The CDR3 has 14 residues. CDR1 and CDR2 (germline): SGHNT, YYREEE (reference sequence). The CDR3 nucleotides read TGTGCCAGCAGCTTGTGGACAATGGGGAATGAGCAGTTCTTC. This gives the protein CASSLWTMGNEQFF.

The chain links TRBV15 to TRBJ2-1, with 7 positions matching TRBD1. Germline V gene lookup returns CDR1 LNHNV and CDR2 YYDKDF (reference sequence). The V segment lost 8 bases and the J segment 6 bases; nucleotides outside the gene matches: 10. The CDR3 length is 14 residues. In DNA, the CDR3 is TGTGCCACCGGGGATGGACAGGTCCGCAATGAGCAGTTCTTC. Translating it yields CATGDGQVRNEQFF.

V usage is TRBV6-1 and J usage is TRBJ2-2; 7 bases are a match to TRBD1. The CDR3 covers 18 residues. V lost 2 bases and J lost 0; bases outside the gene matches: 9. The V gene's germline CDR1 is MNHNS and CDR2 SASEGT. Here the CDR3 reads CASSEYRRGLANTGELFF. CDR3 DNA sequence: TGTGCCAGCAGTGAATATAGAAGGGGGCTAGCGAACACCGGGGAGCTGTTTTTT.

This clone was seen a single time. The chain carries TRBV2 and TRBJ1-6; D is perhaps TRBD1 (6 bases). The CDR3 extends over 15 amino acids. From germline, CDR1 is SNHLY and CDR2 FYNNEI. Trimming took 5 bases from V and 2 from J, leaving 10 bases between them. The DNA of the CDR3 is TGTGCCAGCAGTTCCACAGGGACCTATAATTCACCCCTCCACTTT. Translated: CASSSTGTYNSPLHF.

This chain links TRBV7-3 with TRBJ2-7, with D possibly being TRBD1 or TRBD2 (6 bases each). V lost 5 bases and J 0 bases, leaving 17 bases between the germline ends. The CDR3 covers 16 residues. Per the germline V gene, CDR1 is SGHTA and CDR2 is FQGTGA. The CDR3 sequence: CASSPSRGESSYEQYF. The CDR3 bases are TGTGCCAGCAGCCCCTCTAGGGGGGAGAGCTCCTACGAGCAGTACTTC.

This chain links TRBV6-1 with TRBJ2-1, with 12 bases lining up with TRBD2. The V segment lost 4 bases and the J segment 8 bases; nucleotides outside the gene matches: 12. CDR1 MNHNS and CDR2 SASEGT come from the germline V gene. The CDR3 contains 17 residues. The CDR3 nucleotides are TGTGCCAGCAGTGTACTAGCGGGGGGCGCGGGTCATCATGAGCAGTTCTTC. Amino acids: CASSVLAGGAGHHEQFF.

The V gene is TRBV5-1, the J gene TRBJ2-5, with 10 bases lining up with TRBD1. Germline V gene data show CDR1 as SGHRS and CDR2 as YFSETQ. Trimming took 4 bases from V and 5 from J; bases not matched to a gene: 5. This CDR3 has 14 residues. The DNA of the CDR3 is TGCGCCAGCAGCCTGGACAGGGGGACGGAGACCCAGTACTTC. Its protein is CASSLDRGTETQYF.

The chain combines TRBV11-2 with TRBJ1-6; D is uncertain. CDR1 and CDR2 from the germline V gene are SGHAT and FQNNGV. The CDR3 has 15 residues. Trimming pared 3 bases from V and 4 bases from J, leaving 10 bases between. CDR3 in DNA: TGTGCCAGCAGCTTGACATACGAATATAATTCACCCCTCCACTTT. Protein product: CASSLTYEYNSPLHF. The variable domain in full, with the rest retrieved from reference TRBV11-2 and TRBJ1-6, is EAGVAQSPRYKIIEKRQSVAFWCNPISGHATLYWYQQILGQGPKLLIQFQNNGVVDDSQLPKDRFSAERLKGVDSTLKIQPAKLEDSAVYLCASSLTYEYNSPLHFGNGTRLTVT.

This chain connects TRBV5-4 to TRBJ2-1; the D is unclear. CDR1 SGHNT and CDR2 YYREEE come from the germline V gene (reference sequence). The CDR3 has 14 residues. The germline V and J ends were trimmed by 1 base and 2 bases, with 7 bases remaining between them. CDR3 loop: CASSLYGTYNEQFF. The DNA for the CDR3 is TGTGCCAGCAGCTTGTATGGGACCTACAATGAGCAGTTCTTC.

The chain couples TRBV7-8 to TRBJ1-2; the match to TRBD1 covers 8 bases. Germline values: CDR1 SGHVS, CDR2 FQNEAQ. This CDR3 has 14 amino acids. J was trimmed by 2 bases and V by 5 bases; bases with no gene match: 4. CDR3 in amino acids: CASSQTGANYGYTF. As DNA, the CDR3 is TGTGCCAGCAGCCAGACAGGGGCGAACTATGGCTACACCTTC.

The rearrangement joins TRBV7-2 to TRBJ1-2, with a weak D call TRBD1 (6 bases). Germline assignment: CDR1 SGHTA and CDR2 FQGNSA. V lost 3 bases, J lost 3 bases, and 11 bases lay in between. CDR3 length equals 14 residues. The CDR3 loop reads CASSLSRQDYGYTF. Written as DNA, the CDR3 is TGTGCCAGCAGCTTGTCCAGACAGGACTATGGCTACACCTTC.

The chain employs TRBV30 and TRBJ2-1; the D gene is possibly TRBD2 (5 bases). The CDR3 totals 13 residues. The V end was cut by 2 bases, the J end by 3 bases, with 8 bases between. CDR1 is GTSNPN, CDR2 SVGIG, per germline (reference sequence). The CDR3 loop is CAWSRGNYNEQFF. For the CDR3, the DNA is TGTGCCTGGAGTCGGGGAAACTACAATGAGCAGTTCTTC. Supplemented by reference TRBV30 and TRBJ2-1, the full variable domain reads SQTIHQWPATLVQPVGSPLSLECTVEGTSNPNLYWYRQAAGRGLQLLFYSVGIGQISSEVPQNLSASRPQDRQFILSSKKLLLSDSGFYLCAWSRGNYNEQFFGPGTRLTVL.

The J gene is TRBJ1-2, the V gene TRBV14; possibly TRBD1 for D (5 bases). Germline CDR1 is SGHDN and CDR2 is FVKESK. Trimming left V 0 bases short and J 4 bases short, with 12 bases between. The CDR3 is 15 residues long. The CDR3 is CASSQDRGHFYGYTF. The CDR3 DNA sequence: TGTGCCAGCAGCCAAGATAGAGGACACTTCTATGGCTACACCTTC.